The present TCR beta chain was sequenced within a study of neurological immune-mediated disorders. Regarding the study as a whole: CDR3 amino acid sequences of expanded clones were not shared across subjects, a result suggesting private repertoires in all groups. Phylogenetic grouping assigned the repertoires of 18 of 34 multiple sclerosis patients to a single cluster of related CDR3 sequences. This cluster may be a repertoire-level signature.

Over 200 million TCR-beta sequences (from 15-18 subjects) were yielded by each sequencing run. Via MiXCR, TCRdb re-called the 5' RACE reads, giving one row per CDR3 protein. Of around 94,000 distinct CDR3 sequences in the sample, 3% to 4.5% were seen once. Germline CDR1 and CDR2: SNHLY and FYNNEI. CDR3 length: 13 amino acids. Trimming took 7 bases from V and 1 from J, leaving 9 bases between them. This clonotype occurred many times. Its antigen is not known. The sequence derives from a woman aged 18-35 years with multiple sclerosis. V usage is TRBV2 and J usage is TRBJ2-3; D is unresolved. The sequencing input was PBMCs. The CDR3 nucleotides read TGTGCCAGCAAGAATGGGGGCACAGATACGCAGTATTTT. It specifies CASKNGGTDTQYF.